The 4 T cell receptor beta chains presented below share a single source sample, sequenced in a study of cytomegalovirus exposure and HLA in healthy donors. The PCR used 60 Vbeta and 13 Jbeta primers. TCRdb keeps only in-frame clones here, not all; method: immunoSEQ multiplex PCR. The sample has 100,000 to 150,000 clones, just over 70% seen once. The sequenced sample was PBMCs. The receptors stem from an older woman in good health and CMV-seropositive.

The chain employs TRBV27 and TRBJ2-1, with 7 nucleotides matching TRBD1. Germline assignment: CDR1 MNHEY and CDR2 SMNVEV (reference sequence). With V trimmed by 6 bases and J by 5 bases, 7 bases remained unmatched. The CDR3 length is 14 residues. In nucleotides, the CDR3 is TGTGCCAGCAGCCCGACAGGGTCCAACAATGAGCAGTTCTTC. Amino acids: CASSPTGSNNEQFF.

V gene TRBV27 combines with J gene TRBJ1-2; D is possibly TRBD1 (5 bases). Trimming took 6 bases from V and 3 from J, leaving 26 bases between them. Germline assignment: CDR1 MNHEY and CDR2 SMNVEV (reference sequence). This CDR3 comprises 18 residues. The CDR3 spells CASRSLSQGTARDYGYTF. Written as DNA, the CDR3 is TGTGCCAGCAGAAGTTTATCCCAGGGAACCGCCCGTGACTATGGCTACACCTTC.

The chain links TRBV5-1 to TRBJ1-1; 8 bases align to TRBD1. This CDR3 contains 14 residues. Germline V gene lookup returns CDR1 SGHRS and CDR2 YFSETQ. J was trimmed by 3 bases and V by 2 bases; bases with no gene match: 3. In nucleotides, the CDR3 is TGCGCCAGCAGCTTCAGGGGACAGGACACTGAAGCTTTCTTT. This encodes CASSFRGQDTEAFF.

CDR3 sequence reads: CASTSGLPYEQYF. The CDR3, as DNA: TGTGCCAGCACCTCGGGACTTCCCTACGAGCAGTACTTC. The chain combines TRBV7-2 with TRBJ2-7; a possible D gene is TRBD2 (6 bases). V lost 7 bases and J lost 2, with 12 bases in between. Germline-derived CDR1 and CDR2 are SGHTA and FQGNSA. This CDR3 region has 13 residues.